This T cell receptor (beta chain) stems from a study of shared clonotypes between healthy human individuals. About the study: CD8 memory received one plate per donor, CD8 naive two, CD4 memory three and CD4 naive three. Study findings and constraints: A handful of donors had around 5% of their naive CD4 clonotypes in common. Blood was the sole source, and tissue repertoires probably differ.

Produced via immunoSEQ multiplex PCR; TCRdb's table is partial and in-frame only. The sample contains over 2 million clones, 85% to 95% of which appear only once. V shed 5 bases, J shed 4 bases, and the junction held 8 bases outside the gene matches. In germline, CDR1 is SEHNR, CDR2 FQNEAQ (reference sequence). This CDR3 region has 16 residues. Concerning this clone: No antigen is known for it.

V and J are TRBV7-9 and TRBJ2-5; TRBD1 matches at 12 bases. Sequences were obtained from naive CD4+ T cells sorted from blood. Regarding subset: CD45RA+ positively selected. This clonotype originated in a man aged 18-30 years in good health. Here the CDR3 DNA reads TGTGCCAGCAGCCAGTACCGGGACAGGGGGCGAGAGACCCAGTACTTC. Translating gives CASSQYRDRGRETQYF.